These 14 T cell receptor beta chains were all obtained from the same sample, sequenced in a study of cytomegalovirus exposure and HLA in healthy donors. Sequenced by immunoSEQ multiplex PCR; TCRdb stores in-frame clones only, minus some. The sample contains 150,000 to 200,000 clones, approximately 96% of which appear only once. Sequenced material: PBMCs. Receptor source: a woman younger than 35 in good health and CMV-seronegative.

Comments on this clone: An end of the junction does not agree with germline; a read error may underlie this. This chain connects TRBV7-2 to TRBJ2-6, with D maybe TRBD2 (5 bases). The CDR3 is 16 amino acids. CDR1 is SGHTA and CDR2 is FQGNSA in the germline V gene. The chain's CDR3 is CASSLAPNSGANVLTF. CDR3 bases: TGTGCCAGCAGCCTAGCTCCCAACTCTGGGGCCAACGTCCTGACTTTC.

Here the CDR3 reads CASSSAPRTMRINEQFF. CDR3 bases: TGTGCCAGCAGTTCCGCCCCCAGGACAATGCGGATCAATGAGCAGTTCTTC. The rearrangement uses TRBV28 and TRBJ2-1; D possibly corresponds to TRBD1 (5 bases). Trimming shortened V by 4 bases and J by 6 bases, and 22 bases separated the two germline ends. Germline CDR1 is MDHEN and CDR2 is SYDVKM. This CDR3 has 17 residues.

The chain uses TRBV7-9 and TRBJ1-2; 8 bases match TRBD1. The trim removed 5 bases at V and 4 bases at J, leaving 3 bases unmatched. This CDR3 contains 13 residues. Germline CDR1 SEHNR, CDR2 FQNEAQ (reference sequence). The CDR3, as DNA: TGTGCCAGCAGCGCTACAGGGGGCTATGGCTACACCTTC. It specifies CASSATGGYGYTF.

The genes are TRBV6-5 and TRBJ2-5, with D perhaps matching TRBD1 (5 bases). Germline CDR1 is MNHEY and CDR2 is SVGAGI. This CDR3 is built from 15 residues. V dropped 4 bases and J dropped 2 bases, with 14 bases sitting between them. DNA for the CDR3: TGTGCCAGCAGTTGGCAGGGTTCGAGGCAAGAGACCCAGTACTTC. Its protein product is CASSWQGSRQETQYF.

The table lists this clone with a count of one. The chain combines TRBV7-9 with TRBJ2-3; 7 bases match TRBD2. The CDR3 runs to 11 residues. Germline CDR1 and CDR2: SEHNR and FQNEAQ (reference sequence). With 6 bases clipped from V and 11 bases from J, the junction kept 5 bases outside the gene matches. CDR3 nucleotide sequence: TGTGCCAGCAGAGCGGGACCGCTGCAGTATTTT. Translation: CASRAGPLQYF.

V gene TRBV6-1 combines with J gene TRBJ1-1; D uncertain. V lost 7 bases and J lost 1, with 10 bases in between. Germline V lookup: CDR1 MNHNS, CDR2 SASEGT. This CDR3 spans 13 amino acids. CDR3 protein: CASTLGPNTEAFF. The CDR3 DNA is TGTGCCAGCACTCTGGGCCCGAACACTGAAGCTTTCTTT.

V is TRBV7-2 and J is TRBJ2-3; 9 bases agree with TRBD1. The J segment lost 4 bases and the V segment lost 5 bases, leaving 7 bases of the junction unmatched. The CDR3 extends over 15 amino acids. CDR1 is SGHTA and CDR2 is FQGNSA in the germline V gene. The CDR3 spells CASSRDRESADTQYF. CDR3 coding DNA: TGTGCCAGCAGCAGGGACAGGGAATCCGCAGATACGCAGTATTTT. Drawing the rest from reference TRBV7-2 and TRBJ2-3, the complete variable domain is GAGVSQSPSNKVTEKGKDVELRCDPISGHTALYWYRQSLGQGLEFLIYFQGNSAPDKSGLPSDRFSAERTGGSVSTLTIQRTQQEDSAVYLCASSRDRESADTQYFGPGTRLTVL.

The CDR3 here is CASSDGRVRTEAFF. CDR3 DNA sequence: TGTGCCAGCAGTGATGGCAGGGTAAGAACTGAAGCTTTCTTT. The V and J genes are TRBV2 and TRBJ1-1, with D perhaps matching TRBD1 (5 bases). V was pared by 3 bases and J by 5 bases, with 13 bases between. Germline V gene lookup returns CDR1 SNHLY and CDR2 FYNNEI. The CDR3 has 14 amino acids.

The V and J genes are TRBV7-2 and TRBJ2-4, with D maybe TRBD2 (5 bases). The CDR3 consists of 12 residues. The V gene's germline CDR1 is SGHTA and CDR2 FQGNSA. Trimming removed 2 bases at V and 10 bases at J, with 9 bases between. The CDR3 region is CASSLPSRIQYF. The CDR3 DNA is TGTGCCAGCAGCTTACCTAGCAGAATTCAGTACTTC.

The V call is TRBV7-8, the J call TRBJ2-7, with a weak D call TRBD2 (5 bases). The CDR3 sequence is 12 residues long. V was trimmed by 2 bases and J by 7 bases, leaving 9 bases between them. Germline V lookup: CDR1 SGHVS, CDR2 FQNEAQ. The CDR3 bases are TGTGCCAGCAGCTTAATCCGGGGAGAGCAGTACTTC. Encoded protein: CASSLIRGEQYF. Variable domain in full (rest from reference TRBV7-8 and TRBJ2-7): GAGVSQSPRYKVAKRGQDVALRCDPISGHVSLFWYQQALGQGPEFLTYFQNEAQLDKSGLPSDRFFAERPEGSVSTLKIQRTQQEDSAVYLCASSLIRGEQYFGPGTRLTVT.

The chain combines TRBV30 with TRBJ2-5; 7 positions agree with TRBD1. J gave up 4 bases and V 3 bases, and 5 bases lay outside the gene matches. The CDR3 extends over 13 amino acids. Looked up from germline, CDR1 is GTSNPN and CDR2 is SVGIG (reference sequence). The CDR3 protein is CAWSRQGRETQYF. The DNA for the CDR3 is TGTGCCTGGAGCCGACAGGGCCGAGAGACCCAGTACTTC. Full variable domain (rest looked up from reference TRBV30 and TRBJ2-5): SQTIHQWPATLVQPVGSPLSLECTVEGTSNPNLYWYRQAAGRGLQLLFYSVGIGQISSEVPQNLSASRPQDRQFILSSKKLLLSDSGFYLCAWSRQGRETQYFGPGTRLLVL.

CDR3 loop: CASRSQGNTIYF. In DNA form, the CDR3 reads TGTGCCAGCAGGTCTCAGGGAAACACCATATATTTT. The V call is TRBV27, the J call TRBJ1-3; no firm D call. Trimming took 6 bases from V and 4 from J, leaving 7 bases between them. The CDR3 loop spans 12 amino acids. Germline V gives CDR1 MNHEY, CDR2 SMNVEV (reference sequence).

For the CDR3, the DNA is TGTGCCAGCAGCTTAACTCCCACCTACAATGAGCAGTTCTTC. Translation gives CASSLTPTYNEQFF. The chain joins TRBV7-3 to TRBJ2-1, with D uncertain. V was trimmed by 0 bases and J by 2 bases, leaving 5 bases between them. Germline V gives CDR1 SGHTA, CDR2 FQGTGA. This CDR3 spans 14 amino acids.

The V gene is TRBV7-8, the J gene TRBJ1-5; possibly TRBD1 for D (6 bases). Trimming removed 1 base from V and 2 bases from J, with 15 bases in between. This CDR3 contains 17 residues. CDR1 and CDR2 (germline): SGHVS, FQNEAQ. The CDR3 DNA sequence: TGTGCCAGCAGCTTAGATCAGGGGATGTTAGGCAATCAGCCCCAGCATTTT. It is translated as CASSLDQGMLGNQPQHF.